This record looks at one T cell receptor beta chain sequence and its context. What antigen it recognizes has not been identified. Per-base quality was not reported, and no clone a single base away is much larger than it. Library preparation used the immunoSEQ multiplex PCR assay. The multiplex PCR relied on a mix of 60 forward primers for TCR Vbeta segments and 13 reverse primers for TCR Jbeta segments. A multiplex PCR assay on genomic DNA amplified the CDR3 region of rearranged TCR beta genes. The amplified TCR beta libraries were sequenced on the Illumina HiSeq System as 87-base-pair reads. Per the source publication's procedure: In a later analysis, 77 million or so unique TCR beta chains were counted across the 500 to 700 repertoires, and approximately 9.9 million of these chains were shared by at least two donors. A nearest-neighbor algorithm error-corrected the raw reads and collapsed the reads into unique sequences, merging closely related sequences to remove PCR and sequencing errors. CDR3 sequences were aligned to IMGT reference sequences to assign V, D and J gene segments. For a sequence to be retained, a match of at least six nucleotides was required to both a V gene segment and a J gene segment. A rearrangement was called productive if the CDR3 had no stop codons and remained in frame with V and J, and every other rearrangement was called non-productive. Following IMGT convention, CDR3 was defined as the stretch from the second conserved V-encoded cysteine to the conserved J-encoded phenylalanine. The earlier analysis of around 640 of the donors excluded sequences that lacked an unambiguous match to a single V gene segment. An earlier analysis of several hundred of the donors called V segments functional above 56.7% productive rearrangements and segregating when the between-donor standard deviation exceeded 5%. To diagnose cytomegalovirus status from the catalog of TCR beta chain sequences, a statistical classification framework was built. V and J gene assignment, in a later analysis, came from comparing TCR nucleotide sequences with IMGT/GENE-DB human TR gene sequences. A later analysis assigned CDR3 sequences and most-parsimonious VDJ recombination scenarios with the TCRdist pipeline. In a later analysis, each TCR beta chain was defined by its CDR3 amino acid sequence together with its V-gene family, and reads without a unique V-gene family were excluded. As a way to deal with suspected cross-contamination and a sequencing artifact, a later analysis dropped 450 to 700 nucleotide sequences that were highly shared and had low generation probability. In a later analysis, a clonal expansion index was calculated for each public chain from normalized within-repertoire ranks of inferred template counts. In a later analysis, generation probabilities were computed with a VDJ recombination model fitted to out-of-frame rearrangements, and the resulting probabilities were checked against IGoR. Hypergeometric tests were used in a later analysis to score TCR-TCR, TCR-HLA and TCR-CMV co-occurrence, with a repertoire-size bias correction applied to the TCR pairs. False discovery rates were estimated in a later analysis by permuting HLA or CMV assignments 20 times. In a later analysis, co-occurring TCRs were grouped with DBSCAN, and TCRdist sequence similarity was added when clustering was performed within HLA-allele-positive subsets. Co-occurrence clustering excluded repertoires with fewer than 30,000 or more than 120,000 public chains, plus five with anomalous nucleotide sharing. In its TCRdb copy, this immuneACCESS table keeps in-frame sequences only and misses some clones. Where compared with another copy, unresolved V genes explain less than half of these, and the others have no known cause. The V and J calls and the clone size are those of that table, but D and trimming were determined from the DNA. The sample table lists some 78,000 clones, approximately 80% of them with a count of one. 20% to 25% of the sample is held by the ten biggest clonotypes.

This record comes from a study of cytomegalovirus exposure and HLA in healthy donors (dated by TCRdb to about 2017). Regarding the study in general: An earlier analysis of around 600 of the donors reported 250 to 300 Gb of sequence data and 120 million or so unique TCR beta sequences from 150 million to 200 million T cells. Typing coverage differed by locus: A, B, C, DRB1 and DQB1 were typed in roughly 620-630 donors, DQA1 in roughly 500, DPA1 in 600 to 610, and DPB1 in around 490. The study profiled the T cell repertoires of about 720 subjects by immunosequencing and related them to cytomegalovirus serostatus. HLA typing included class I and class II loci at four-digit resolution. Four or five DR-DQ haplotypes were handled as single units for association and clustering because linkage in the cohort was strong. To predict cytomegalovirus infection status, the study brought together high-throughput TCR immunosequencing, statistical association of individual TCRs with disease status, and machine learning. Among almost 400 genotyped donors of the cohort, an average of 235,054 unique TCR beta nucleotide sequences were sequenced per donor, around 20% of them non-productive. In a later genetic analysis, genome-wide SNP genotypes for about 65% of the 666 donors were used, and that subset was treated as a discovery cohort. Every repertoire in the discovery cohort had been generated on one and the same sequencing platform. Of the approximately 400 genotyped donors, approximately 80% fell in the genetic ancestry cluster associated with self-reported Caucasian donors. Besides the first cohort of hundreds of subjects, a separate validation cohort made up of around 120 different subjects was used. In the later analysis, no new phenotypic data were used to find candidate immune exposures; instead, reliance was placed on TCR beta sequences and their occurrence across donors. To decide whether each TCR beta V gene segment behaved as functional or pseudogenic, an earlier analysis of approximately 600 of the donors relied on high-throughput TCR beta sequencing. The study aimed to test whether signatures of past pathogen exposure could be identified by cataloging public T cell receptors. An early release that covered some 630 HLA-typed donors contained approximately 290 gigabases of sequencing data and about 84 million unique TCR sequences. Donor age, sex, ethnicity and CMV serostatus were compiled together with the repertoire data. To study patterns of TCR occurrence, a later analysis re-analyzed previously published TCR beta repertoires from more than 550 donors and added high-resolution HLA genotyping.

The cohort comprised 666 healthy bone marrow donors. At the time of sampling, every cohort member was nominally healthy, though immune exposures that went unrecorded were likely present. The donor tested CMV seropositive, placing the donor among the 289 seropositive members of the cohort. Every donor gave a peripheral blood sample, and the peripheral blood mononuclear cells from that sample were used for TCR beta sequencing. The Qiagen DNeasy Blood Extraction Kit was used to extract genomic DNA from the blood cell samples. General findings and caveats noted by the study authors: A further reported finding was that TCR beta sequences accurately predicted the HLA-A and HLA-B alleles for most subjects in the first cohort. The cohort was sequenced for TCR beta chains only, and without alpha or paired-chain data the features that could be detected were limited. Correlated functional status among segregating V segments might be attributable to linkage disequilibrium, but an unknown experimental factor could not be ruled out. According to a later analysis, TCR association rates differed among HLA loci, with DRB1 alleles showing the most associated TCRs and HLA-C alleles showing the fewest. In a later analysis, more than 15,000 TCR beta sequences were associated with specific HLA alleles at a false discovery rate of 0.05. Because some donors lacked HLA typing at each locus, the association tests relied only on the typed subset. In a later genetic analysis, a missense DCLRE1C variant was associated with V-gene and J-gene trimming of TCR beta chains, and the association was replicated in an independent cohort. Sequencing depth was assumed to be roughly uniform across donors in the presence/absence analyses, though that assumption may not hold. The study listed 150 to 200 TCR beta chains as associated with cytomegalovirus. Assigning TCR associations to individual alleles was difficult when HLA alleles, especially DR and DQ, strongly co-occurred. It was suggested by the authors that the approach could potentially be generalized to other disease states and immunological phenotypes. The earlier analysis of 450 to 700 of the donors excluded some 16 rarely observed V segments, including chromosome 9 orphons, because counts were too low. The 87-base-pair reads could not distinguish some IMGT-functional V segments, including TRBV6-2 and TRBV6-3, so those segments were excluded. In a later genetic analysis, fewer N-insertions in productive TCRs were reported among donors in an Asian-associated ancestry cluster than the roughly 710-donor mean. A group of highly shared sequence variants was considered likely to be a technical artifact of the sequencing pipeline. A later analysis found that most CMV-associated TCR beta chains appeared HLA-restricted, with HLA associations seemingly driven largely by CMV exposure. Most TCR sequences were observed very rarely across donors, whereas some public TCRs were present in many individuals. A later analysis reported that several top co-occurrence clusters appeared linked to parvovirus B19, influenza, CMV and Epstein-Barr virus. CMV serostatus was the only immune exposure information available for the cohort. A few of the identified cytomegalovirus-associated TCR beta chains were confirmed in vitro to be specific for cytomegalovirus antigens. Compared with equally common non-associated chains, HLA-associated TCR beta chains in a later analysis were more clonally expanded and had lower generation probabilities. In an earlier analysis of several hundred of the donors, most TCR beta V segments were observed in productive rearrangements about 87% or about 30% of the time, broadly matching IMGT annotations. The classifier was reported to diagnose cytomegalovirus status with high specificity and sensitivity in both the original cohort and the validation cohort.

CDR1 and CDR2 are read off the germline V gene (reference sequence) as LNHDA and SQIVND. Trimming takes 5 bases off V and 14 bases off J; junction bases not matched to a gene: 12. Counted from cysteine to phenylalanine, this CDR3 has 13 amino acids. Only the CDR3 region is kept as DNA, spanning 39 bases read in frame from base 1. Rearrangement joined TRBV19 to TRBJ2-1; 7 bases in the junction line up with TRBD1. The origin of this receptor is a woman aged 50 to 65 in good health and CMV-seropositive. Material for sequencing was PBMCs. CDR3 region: CASSGSPRDSEFF. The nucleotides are TGTGCCAGTAGTGGCAGTCCCCGGGACAGTGAGTTCTTC.